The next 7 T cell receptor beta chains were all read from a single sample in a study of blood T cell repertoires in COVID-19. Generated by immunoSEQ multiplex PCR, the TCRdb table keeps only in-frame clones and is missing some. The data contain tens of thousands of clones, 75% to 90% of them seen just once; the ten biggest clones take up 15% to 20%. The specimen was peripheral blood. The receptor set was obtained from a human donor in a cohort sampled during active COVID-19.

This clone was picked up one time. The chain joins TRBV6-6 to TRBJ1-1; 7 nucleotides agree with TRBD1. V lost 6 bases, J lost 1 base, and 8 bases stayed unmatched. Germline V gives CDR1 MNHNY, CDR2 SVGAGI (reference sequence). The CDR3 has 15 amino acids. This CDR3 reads CASRSHPGGNTEAFF. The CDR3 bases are TGTGCCAGCAGATCTCACCCAGGGGGGAACACTGAAGCTTTCTTT.

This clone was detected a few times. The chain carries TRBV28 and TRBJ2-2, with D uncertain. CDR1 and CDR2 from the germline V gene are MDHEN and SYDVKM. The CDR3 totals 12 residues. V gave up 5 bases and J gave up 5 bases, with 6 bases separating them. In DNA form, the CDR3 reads TGTGCCAGCAGTCCACTTACCGGGGAGCTGTTTTTT. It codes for CASSPLTGELFF.

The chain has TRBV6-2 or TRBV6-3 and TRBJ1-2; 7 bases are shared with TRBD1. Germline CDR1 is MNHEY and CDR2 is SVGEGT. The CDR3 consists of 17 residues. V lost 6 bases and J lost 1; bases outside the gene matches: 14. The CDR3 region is CASSSLPGTEYNYGYTF. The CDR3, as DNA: TGTGCCAGCAGCTCTCTGCCCGGGACAGAATATAACTATGGCTACACCTTC.

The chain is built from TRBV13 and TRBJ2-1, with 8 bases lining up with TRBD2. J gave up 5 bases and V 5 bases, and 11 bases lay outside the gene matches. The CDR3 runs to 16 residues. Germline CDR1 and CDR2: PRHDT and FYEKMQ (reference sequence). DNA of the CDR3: TGTGCCAGCAGCGCTTCCGGGACTAGTCTTCACAATGAGCAGTTCTTC. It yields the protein CASSASGTSLHNEQFF.

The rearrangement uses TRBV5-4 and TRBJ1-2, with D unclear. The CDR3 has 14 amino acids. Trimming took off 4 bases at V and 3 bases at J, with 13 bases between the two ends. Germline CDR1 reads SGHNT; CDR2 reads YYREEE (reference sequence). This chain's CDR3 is CASSTGNWDYGYTF. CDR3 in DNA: TGTGCCAGCAGCACCGGGAACTGGGACTATGGCTACACCTTC.

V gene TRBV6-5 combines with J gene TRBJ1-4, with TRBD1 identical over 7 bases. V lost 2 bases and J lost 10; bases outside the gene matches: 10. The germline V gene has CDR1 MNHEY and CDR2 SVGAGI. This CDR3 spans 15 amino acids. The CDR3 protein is CASSYGQGGFGKLFF. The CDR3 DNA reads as TGTGCCAGCAGTTACGGGCAGGGGGGATTTGGAAAACTGTTTTTT.

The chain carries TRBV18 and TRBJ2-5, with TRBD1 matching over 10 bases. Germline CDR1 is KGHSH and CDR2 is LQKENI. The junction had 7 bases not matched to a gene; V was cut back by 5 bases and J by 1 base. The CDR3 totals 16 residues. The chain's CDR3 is CASSATGGRIQETQYF. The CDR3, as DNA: TGTGCCAGCTCAGCGACAGGGGGCCGCATCCAAGAGACCCAGTACTTC.